This T cell receptor (beta chain) was sequenced for a study of shared clonotypes between healthy human individuals (dated by TCRdb to between 2020 and 2021). As for the study more broadly: The cohort comprised a couple of women and a few men aged 18 to 49 years. Per donor, three plates each were used for CD4 naive and CD4 memory, two for CD8 naive, and one for CD8 memory. The study deeply sequenced blood TCR repertoires of several healthy adults to estimate repertoire size and the extent of clonotype sharing between individuals. Libraries were prepared and TCR repertoires were sequenced by different laboratories using diverse techniques, in order to increase sequencing depth and limit assay-specific biases. Between about 0.8 and 8.9 billion PBMCs per donor were obtained by leukapheresis. The paper's findings and limits, for the study overall: Based on pairwise subsampling, the degree of clonotype sharing among donors was expected to be affected by sequencing depth. Incomplete sequencing was indicated by rarefaction of sorted-subset datasets, despite the large sequencing depth. Because the study included a small number of donors, the genetic and exposure-history diversity represented was limited. Sharing across four donors was observed for about 5% of naive CD4, over 3% of naive CD8, 2% to 2.5% of memory CD4, and around 0.4% of memory CD8 clonotypes. Naive subsets generally had larger estimated clonotype richness than memory subsets. Only blood was sampled, and tissue TCR repertoires likely differ from those in blood. Compared with non-shared clonotypes, clonotypes shared by all four sorted-subset donors had higher generation probabilities.

As concerns this clone: The clone's antigen remains unknown. No quality values exist for individual bases; no much larger clone is one base distant.

CD8 naive samples consisted of CD45RO-negative cells that were positively selected for CCR7, yielding a CD45RA+CCR7+ population without TemRA cells. Healthy HIV-negative adults with no recently reported acute infections or vaccinations were included as donors. All donors were Caucasian adults living in Nashville, Tennessee, USA. Blood was collected by leukapheresis, and PBMCs were isolated by Ficoll-Histopaque density gradient centrifugation and then cryopreserved in liquid nitrogen vapor phase. Purity and quantity of every magnetically sorted T cell population were checked by analytical flow cytometry. Each sorted fraction had its genomic DNA isolated and then quantified by UV absorbance on a Nanodrop 2000c. Unmatched junction bases come to 9, with V trimmed by 1 base and J by 7 bases. Including cysteine and phenylalanine, the CDR3 has 17 amino acids. Of all the DNA, just the CDR3 is kept, 51 bases in frame from base 1. The germline V gene yields SGHRS for CDR1 and YFSETQ for CDR2.

Using the deep immunoSEQ assay, TCR CDR3 regions were amplified from genomic DNA by multiplex PCR. For each cell subset, the extracted genomic DNA was distributed evenly across all wells of several immunoSEQ 96-well plates, and each plate served as one replicate. For sorted subsets, each replicate PCR was loaded with around 200 ng genomic DNA, equivalent to 30,000 or so T cell genomes. The purified libraries were quantified using a Qubit 3.0 fluorometer, sized with a Bioanalyzer 2100, and then quantified again using the KAPA Library Quantification kit. Every immunoSEQ 96-well plate was sequenced on a dedicated single-read 150-cycle Illumina NextSeq 550 flow cell. From the authors' description of their analysis: Because the immunoSEQ output held only junctional sequences and lacked quality scores, the filtering could not match the filtering applied to full-length reads. To assign V/J genes and CDR3, sequences were annotated using PyIR, a Python wrapper for IgBLAST v1.9, with IMGT germline references. Reads with weak V/J assignments (E-value above 1e-6), missing CDR3, stop codons, out-of-frame junctions, or ambiguous translated residues were removed. A V3J clonotype was defined by an identical inferred V gene, J gene, and CDR3 amino acid sequence. Percentage overlap between repertoires was computed as shared unique clonotypes divided by the size of the smaller repertoire. Repertoire richness was assessed with RTK rarefaction, the Chao1 estimator, and Recon v2.1 estimates of unobserved clonotypes. Generation probabilities were computed with OLGA for all TCRbeta clonotypes obtained by the gDNA method from several donors. What TCRdb holds here is the immuneACCESS table cut down to in-frame rearrangements. Part of the clones is not present; checked against another copy, under half of the missing clones reflect an unresolved V gene, and the others are unexplained. The D gene and trimming were derived from the DNA, and the V and J assignments and clone size from that table. The sample table holds some 2,100,000 clones, of which 93% were seen once. The top ten constitute more than 1.5% of the sample.

The receptor chain draws on TRBV5-1 and TRBJ2-3, and TRBD2 matches 13 of the central bases. The sequence came from a man younger than 35 in good health. Some clones in this sample may be carry-over from other donors' samples. Sequencing was carried out using naive CD8+ T cells from PBMCs. This specimen's cell subset or site label, interpreted: CD45RA+CCR7+. The CDR3 amino acid sequence is: CASSLWGLAGTGNTQYF. The DNA reads TGCGCCAGCAGCTTGTGGGGACTAGCGGGAACTGGAAATACGCAGTATTTT.